This TCR beta chain was recorded in a study of cytomegalovirus exposure and HLA in healthy donors. Whole-study findings and limits: In a later analysis, across HLA loci, associated TCR counts were highest for DRB1, lowest for HLA-C.

A word on this clone: What it binds is not known.

Amplification used 60 Vbeta primers and 13 Jbeta primers. Original handling: Unique TCR beta chains numbered 60 million to 100 million in a later analysis, with approximately 10 million shared. Sequencing was performed with immunoSEQ multiplex PCR; in TCRdb, only in-frame clones are kept and a portion is missing. That table supplies the V and J calls and clone size; D and trimming were determined from the DNA. The sample includes 150,000 to 200,000 clones, over 60% of them seen just once. The sequenced material came from PBMCs. This receptor was obtained from a woman between 40 and 55 years old in good health and CMV-seronegative.

CDR3 nucleotides: TGTGCCAGCAGCGGGGGGACAGGGGGCTTGTACACTGAAGCTTTCTTT. This translates into CASSGGTGGLYTEAFF. The V and J genes are TRBV9 and TRBJ1-1, with 12 positions matching TRBD1. Trimming removed 3 bases from V and 3 bases from J; junction bases left unmatched: 6. The CDR3 runs 16 residues. The germline CDR1 and CDR2 sequences are SGDLS and YYNGEE.